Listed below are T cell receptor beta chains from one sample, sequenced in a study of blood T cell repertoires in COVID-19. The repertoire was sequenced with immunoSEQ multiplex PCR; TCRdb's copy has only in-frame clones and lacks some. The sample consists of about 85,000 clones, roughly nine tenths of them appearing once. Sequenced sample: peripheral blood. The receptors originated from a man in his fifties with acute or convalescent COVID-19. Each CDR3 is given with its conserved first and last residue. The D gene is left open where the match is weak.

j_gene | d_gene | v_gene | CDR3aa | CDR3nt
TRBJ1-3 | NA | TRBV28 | CASRPGGEHSGNTIYF | TGTGCCAGCAGGCCCGGGGGGGAGCATTCCGGAAACACCATATATTTT
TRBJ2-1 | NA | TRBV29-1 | CSVVTSRSSYNEQFF | TGCAGCGTTGTAACTAGCAGGAGCTCCTACAATGAGCAGTTCTTC
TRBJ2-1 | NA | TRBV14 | CASSQARRAEQFF | TGTGCCAGCAGCCAAGCCAGGCGTGCTGAGCAGTTCTTC
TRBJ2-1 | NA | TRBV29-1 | CSVGQAYNEQFF | TGCAGCGTTGGACAGGCCTACAATGAGCAGTTCTTC
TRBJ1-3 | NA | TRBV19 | CASISSGNTIYF | TGTGCCAGTATCAGCTCTGGAAACACCATATATTTT
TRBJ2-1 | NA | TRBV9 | CASSVESVGAGLEQFF | TGTGCCAGCAGCGTAGAGTCGGTCGGGGCGGGACTTGAGCAGTTCTTC
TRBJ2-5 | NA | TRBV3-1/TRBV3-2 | CASSQDLGGRETQYF | TGTGCCAGCAGCCAAGATCTGGGGGGGCGGGAGACCCAGTACTTC
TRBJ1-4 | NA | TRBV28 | CASSFRFNEKLFF | TGTGCCAGCAGTTTTCGGTTCAATGAAAAACTGTTTTTT
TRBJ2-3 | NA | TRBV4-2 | CASSPRDSTDTQYF | TGTGCCAGCAGCCCCCGGGACTCCACAGATACGCAGTATTTT
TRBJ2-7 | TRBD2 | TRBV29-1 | CSVSAASGSYEQYF | TGCAGCGTTTCCGCGGCTAGCGGATCCTACGAGCAGTACTTC
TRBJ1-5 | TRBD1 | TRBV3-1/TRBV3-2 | CASSQSGGQPQHF | TGTGCCAGCAGCCAGTCAGGGGGTCAGCCCCAGCATTTT